This T cell receptor (beta chain) is drawn from a study of T-cell reconstitution after alpha-beta-depleted transplantation in children. The TCRbeta library was prepared with unique molecular identifiers. TCRdb redid the calling of the PCR reads with MiXCR, one entry per CDR3 protein. The table lists 500,000 or so distinct CDR3 sequences, approximately 10% of them singletons. Germline V gene sequence: CDR1 WSHSY, CDR2 SAAADI. This CDR3 is 12 amino acids long. Trimming stripped 5 bases from V and 10 bases from J, with 12 bases between. V and J are TRBV10-2 and TRBJ2-1, with D maybe TRBD2 (5 bases). The TCR sequence derives from a female patient aged 2-10 years who had a stem cell transplant for aplastic anemia, so the T cells may come from the graft donor. The material was PBMCs, mostly from graft donor cells, obtained 180 days after TCRalphabeta/CD19-depleted stem cell transplant. Written as DNA, the CDR3 is TGCGCCAGCAGTAGAGGGAGAGGGGAGCAGTTCTTC. Translation: CASSRGRGEQFF.